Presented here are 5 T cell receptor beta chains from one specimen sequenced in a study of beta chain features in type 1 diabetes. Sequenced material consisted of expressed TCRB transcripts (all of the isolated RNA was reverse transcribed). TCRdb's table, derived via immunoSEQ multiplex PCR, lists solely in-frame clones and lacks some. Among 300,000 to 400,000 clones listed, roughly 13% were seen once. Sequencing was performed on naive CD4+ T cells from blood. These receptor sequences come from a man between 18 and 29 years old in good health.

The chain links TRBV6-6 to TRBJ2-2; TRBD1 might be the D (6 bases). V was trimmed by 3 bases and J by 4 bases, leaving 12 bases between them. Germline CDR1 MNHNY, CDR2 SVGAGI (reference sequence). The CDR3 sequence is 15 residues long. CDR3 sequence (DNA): TGTGCCAGCAGTTATACAGGGTTCGGCACCGGGGAGCTGTTTTTT. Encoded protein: CASSYTGFGTGELFF.

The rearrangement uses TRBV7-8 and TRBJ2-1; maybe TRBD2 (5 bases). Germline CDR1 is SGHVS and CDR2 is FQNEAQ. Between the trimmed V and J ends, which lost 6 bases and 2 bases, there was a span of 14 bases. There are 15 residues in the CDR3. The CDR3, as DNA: TGTGCCAGCAGTAACCGGCGGGCTACCTACAATGAGCAGTTCTTC. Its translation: CASSNRRATYNEQFF.

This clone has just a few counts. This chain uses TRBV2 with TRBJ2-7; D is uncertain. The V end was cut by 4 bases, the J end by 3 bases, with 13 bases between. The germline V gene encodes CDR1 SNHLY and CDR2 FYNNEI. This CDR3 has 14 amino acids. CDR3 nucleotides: TGTGCCAGCAGTGGCTCCCTCAACTTCTACGAGCAGTACTTC. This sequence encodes CASSGSLNFYEQYF.

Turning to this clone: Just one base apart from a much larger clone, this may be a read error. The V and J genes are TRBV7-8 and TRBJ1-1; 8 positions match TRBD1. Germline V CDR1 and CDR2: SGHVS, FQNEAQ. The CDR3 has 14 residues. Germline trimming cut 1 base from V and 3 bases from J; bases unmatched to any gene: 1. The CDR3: CASSLGQGHTEAFF. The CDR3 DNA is TGTGCCAGCAGCTTAGGACAGGGGCACACTGAAGCTTTCTTT.

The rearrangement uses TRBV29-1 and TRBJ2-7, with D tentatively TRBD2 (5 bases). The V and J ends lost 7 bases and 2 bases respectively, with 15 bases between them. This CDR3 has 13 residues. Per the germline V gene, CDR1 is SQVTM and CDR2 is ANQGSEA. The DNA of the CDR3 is TGCAGCGCCGAGAGCGGAGCGACCTACGAGCAGTACTTC. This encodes CSAESGATYEQYF.